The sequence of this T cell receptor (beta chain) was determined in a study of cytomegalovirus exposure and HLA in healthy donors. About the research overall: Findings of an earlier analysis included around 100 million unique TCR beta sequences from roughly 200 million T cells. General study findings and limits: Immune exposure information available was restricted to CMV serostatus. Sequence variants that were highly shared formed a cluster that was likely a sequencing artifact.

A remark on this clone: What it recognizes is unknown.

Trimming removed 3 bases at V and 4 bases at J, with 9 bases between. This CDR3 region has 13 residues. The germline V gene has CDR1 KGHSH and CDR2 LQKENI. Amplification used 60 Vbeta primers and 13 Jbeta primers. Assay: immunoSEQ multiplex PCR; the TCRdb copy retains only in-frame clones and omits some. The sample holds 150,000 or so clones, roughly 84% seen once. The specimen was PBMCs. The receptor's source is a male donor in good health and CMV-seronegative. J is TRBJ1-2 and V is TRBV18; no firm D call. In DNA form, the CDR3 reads TGTGCCAGCTCACCGGACGGAGGCTATGGCTACACCTTC. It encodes CASSPDGGYGYTF.